This entry is about one T cell receptor (beta chain). This clonotype was detected ten times or more. Which antigen it targets is not known. Base qualities are not recorded, but no much larger clone differs from it by a single base. These data come from a study of early T cells in non-severe SARS-CoV-2 infection (TCRdb year 2021). Background on the whole study: Because TCR sequencing relied on bulk RNA taken from unsorted whole blood, pairing of alpha and beta chains was not possible. Study-wide findings and limitations: Matching against VDJdb was skewed toward anti-spike CD8 responses, likely underestimated virus-specific expansions, and missed private and CD4 specificities.

Library creation used 5' RACE. The sequencing machine was a NextSeq 500. Unique molecular identifiers were attached to individual cDNA molecules in the TCR library protocol so that sequencing error and PCR bias could be corrected. Sequencing covered both TCR alpha and beta chains, and within each sample the abundances of alpha and beta sequences were tightly co-correlated. Turning to the authors' computational methods: Decombinator V4 was used to annotate TCR sequences for V gene, J gene and CDR3. TCRs were defined as expanded if a significant change between any two time points was detected under a Poisson model with p below 0.0001. TCR abundances were normalised to the total number of TCRs sequenced per sample and expressed as counts per million. TRAV1-2 paired with TRAJ12, TRAJ20 or TRAJ33 defined MAIT TCRs, while TRAV10 paired with TRAJ18 defined iNKT TCRs. VDJdb, accessed 1 November 2021, was searched for CMV, EBV and SARS-CoV-2 annotated TCRs, with TCRs annotated for multiple antigens excluded. Using fastp trimming at Q25 and MiXCR clonotype assembly, TCRdb reanalyzed the public sequencing data and kept in-frame beta chains. Rows with one shared CDR3 protein collapse into an entry with the most common genes and DNA. The V and J calls shown here were made by TCRdb, not taken from the authors' results. For this sample there are about 77,000 distinct CDR3 sequences; more than 9% appear just once. The biggest ten clones account for roughly 5% of the sample.

Set within a cohort of healthcare workers in London, UK, this nested case-control study involved weekly PCR testing of nasopharyngeal swabs along with blood sampling. Healthcare workers were recruited during the week of the UK lockdown, between 23 and 31 March 2020, and followed weekly for up to about 15 weeks. Spanning cysteine to phenylalanine, the CDR3 consists of 14 amino acids. Just CDR3 DNA is preserved here, 42 bases in frame from base 1. The rearranged chain carries TRBV21-1 and TRBJ1-3. TRBV21-1 is an annotated pseudogene. The receptor comes from an adult who was a healthcare worker with PCR-confirmed SARS-CoV-2 infection or an uninfected control (not recorded which). Sequencing input: whole blood. In nucleotide form, the sequence is TGTGCCAGCAGCAACAAGGACTCTGGAAACACCATATATTTT. It codes for CASSNKDSGNTIYF.